This TCR beta chain is from a study of tumor-infiltrating lymphocytes in localized non-small cell lung cancer. Whole-study results and caveats: Not all patients were TCR sequenced, owing to tissue quantity.

Measured with immunoSEQ multiplex PCR; TCRdb has only the in-frame clones, and not every one. The sample has about 15,000 clones, approximately 79% seen once. V lost 10 bases to trimming and J lost 0 bases, with 22 bases between them. Germline CDR1 and CDR2: LGHNA and YSLEER. The CDR3 totals 17 residues. In regard to this clone: Its antigen remains unidentified.

Sequenced input: lung tumor tissue. The receptor was isolated from a human donor with non-small cell lung cancer. This chain connects TRBV4-3 to TRBJ1-3; the D gene is possibly TRBD1 (6 bases). The CDR3 region is CATRGVTGEHSGNTIYF. The CDR3 nucleotides are TGCGCCACGCGGGGGGTGACAGGTGAACACTCTGGAAACACCATATATTTT.